This entry lists 13 T cell receptor beta chains sequenced from one sample in a study of blood T cells in healthy people across ages. PCR was performed a second time for about 6 to 11 cycles using a sample-barcoded 5' primer and a J-beta primer mix. TCRdb re-analysed the 5' RACE reads in MiXCR, keeping a single row per CDR3 protein. This sample carries about 800,000 distinct CDR3 sequences, approximately 25% of them seen once, and the ten largest clones take approximately 3.7%. The sample was also linked to a second study, of T cells of mothers and their children.

Sequenced: blood. The receptors shown here come from a boy younger than 18 in good health.

As DNA, the CDR3 is TGTGCCAGCAGGGACCAGGGGTCCGGGCAGCCCCAGCATTTT. It codes for CASRDQGSGQPQHF. The J gene is TRBJ1-5, the V gene TRBV12-3 or TRBV12-4; the D gene is possibly TRBD1 (6 bases). The CDR3 contains 14 residues. With 6 bases removed from V and 7 bases from J, the gap between germline ends came to 16 bases.

This clonotype came up a few times. The chain uses TRBV5-4 and TRBJ1-1; D might be TRBD1 (5 bases). The CDR3 extends over 14 amino acids. CDR1 is SGHNT, CDR2 YYREEE, per germline (reference sequence). Trimming shortened V by 3 bases and J by 5 bases, and 14 bases separated the two germline ends. This chain's CDR3 is CASSYAGGRTEAFF. The CDR3 DNA sequence: TGTGCCAGCAGCTACGCGGGGGGTAGGACTGAAGCTTTCTTT.

This clonotype was counted between two and nine times. This chain uses TRBV25-1 with TRBJ2-7; TRBD2 matches at 9 bases. Germline V gene lookup returns CDR1 MGHDK and CDR2 SYGVNS. The CDR3 totals 15 residues. The ends lost 5 bases at V and 3 bases at J; junction bases unmatched: 8. CDR3 in amino acids: CASSIRREGRYEQYF. CDR3 sequence (DNA): TGTGCCAGCAGTATTCGGCGGGAGGGCCGCTACGAGCAGTACTTC.

This clonotype was detected only a few times. J is TRBJ2-1 and V is TRBV20-1; 11 bases align to TRBD2. Unmatched junction bases numbered 9, after V lost 0 bases and J lost 8 bases. CDR1 DFQATT and CDR2 SNEGSKA come from the germline V gene (reference sequence). This CDR3 is 16 amino acids long. The CDR3 bases are TGCAGTGCTAGAGATTTCGGGCTAGCGGGGGGCGATGAGCAGTTCTTC. This encodes CSARDFGLAGGDEQFF.

This clonotype was seen more than once but under ten times. The J gene is TRBJ2-2, the V gene TRBV6-5, with a tentative D call TRBD1 (5 bases). V lost 0 bases to trimming and J lost 2 bases, with 13 bases between them. Germline V gives CDR1 MNHEY, CDR2 SVGAGI. The CDR3 has 17 amino acids. DNA of the CDR3: TGTGCCAGCAGTTACTCGATAGACAGAATTAACACCGGGGAGCTGTTTTTT. Amino acid sequence: CASSYSIDRINTGELFF.

Of note for this clonotype: A read error may produce the germline difference seen at one junction end. The genes are TRBV5-1 and TRBJ2-1, with 16 nucleotides matching TRBD2. Per germline, CDR1 SGHRS and CDR2 YFSETQ. This CDR3 contains 17 residues. The CDR3 sequence is CVSSPGLAGGPGNEQFF. CDR3 coding DNA: TGCGTCAGCAGCCCGGGACTAGCGGGAGGGCCGGGAAATGAGCAGTTCTTC. The full variable domain, in which reference TRBV5-1 and TRBJ2-1 provide the parts outside the CDR3, is KAGVTQTPRYLIKTRGQQVTLSCSPISGHRSVSWYQQTPGQGLQFLFEYFSETQRNKGNFPGRFSGRQFSNSRSEMNVSTLELGDSALYLCVSSPGLAGGPGNEQFFGPGTRLTVL.

The chain uses TRBV20-1 and TRBJ1-5, with D maybe TRBD1 (6 bases). The CDR3 is 15 residues long. The ends were cut back, 4 bases at V and 4 bases at J, with 17 bases in the middle. CDR1 DFQATT and CDR2 SNEGSKA come from the germline V gene (reference sequence). CDR3 sequence: CSAIPGALWNQPQHF. CDR3 nucleotides: TGCAGTGCTATCCCGGGGGCGTTATGGAATCAGCCCCAGCATTTT.

The rearrangement joins TRBV19 to TRBJ1-4; D remains ambiguous. In germline, CDR1 is LNHDA, CDR2 SQIVND (reference sequence). V was pared by 1 base and J by 3 bases, with 9 bases between. The CDR3 sequence is 15 residues long. The CDR3 region has the DNA TGTGCCAGTAGTATAGGGGCCAGCTCTAATGAAAAACTGTTTTTT. Its translation is CASSIGASSNEKLFF.

This clonotype was observed a few times. V is TRBV7-2 and J is TRBJ2-5, with 11 bases matching TRBD2. After removal of 1 base from V and 11 bases from J, the junction contained 12 bases not matched to a gene. This CDR3 spans 16 amino acids. CDR1 is SGHTA and CDR2 is FQGNSA in the germline V gene. Here the CDR3 reads CASSLEFSGRAGEQYF. Written as DNA, the CDR3 is TGTGCCAGCAGCTTAGAGTTTAGCGGGAGGGCGGGTGAGCAGTACTTC.

This clonotype was seen only a few times. This rearrangement joins TRBV28 to TRBJ2-7, with D maybe TRBD2 (6 bases). Trimming removed 4 bases from V and 6 bases from J, with 19 bases in between. The CDR3 totals 15 residues. Germline-derived CDR1 and CDR2 are MDHEN and SYDVKM. The CDR3 here is CASSSSGSGVFEQYF. Here the CDR3 DNA reads TGTGCCAGCAGTTCCTCTGGGTCGGGAGTCTTCGAGCAGTACTTC.

This clonotype was observed a handful of times. One junction end disagrees with the germline gene, perhaps due to a read error. The V gene is TRBV3-1, the J gene TRBJ2-5; 11 nucleotides align to TRBD2. Germline CDR1 LGHDT, CDR2 YNNKEL (reference sequence). The CDR3 runs 17 residues. The CDR3 protein is CASSHWGGTSGQGTQYF. The CDR3, as DNA: TGTGCCAGCAGCCACTGGGGGGGGACTAGCGGCCAAGGGACCCAGTACTTC.

This rearrangement joins TRBV7-9 to TRBJ1-2; 8 nucleotides align to TRBD1. The V and J ends lost 0 bases and 3 bases, in that order; junction bases with no gene match: 9. The CDR3 is made up of 17 amino acids. In germline, CDR1 is SEHNR, CDR2 FQNEAQ (reference sequence). The CDR3 DNA sequence: TGTGCCAGCAGCTTAGCGCCTTGGCAGGGGGCTCACTATGGCTACACCTTC. The encoded protein is CASSLAPWQGAHYGYTF.

This clonotype turned up a few times. The chain joins TRBV28 to TRBJ2-1; 7 bases agree with TRBD1. CDR1 and CDR2 from the germline V gene are MDHEN and SYDVKM. This CDR3 comprises 16 residues. With V trimmed by 2 bases and J by 6 bases, 10 bases remained unmatched. CDR3 coding DNA: TGTGCCAGCAGTTTAACAGGGGCAGGGGAGACCAATGAGCAGTTCTTC. Its translation: CASSLTGAGETNEQFF. The complete variable domain, with remaining parts taken from reference TRBV28 and TRBJ2-1, reads DVKVTQSSRYLVKRTGEKVFLECVQDMDHENMFWYRQDPGLGLRLIYFSYDVKMKEKGDIPEGYSVSREKKERFSLILESASTNQTSMYLCASSLTGAGETNEQFFGPGTRLTVL.